This TCR beta chain was sequenced during a study of T cells in Graves' hyperthyroidism and ophthalmopathy. The CDR3 length is 15 residues. With 6 bases removed from V and 7 bases from J, the gap between germline ends came to 19 bases. From germline, CDR1 is SNHLY and CDR2 FYNNEI. This clonotype was counted ten times or more. Authors of the study amplified TCR beta CDR3 regions from RNA transcripts. RT-PCR in the first round (using the HTBI primer set) targeted the TCR CDR3. In TCRdb, the multiplex PCR reads were re-called with MiXCR into one record per CDR3 protein. Among fewer than 450,000 distinct CDR3 sequences listed, roughly 20% were seen once.

Material: blood. The rearrangement joins TRBV2 to TRBJ2-1, with a possible D match to TRBD2 (6 bases). The TCR sequence derives from a man in his late teens or twenties with Graves' ophthalmopathy. CDR3 protein: CASRTYQGGENEQFF. CDR3 coding DNA: TGTGCCAGCAGGACGTACCAGGGAGGTGAAAATGAGCAGTTCTTC.